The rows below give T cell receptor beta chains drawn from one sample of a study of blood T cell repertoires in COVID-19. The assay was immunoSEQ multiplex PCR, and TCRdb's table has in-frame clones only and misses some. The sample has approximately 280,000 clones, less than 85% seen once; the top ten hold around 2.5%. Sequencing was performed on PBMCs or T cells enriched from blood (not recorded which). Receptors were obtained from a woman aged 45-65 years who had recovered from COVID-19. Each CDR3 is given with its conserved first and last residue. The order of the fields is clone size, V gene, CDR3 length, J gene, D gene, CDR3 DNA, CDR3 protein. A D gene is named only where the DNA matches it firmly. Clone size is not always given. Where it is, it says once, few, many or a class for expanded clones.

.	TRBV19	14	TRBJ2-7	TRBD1	TGTGCCAGTAGTCAAAGTCCCGGGACAGCCGAGCAGTACTTC	CASSQSPGTAEQYF
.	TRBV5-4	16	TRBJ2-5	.	TGTGCCAGCAGCTTGGCCGGGACAAAAATACAAGAGACCCAGTACTTC	CASSLAGTKIQETQYF
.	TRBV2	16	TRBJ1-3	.	TGTGCCAGCAGTTTTCAGCTGGCAGGCTCTGGAAACACCATATATTTT	CASSFQLAGSGNTIYF
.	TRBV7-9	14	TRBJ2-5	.	TGTGCCAGCAGCACCAGCGGAGGGAGGGAGACCCAGTACTTC	CASSTSGGRETQYF
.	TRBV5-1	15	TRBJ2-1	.	TGCGCCAGCAGCTTGGATGTGGGGCCCTACAATGAGCAGTTCTTC	CASSLDVGPYNEQFF
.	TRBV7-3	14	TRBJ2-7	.	TGTGCCAGCAGCTCTAATGGGGGGGCTTACGAGCAGTACTTC	CASSSNGGAYEQYF
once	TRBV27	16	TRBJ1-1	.	TGTGCCAGCAGATTAAGGGGGGGCCCTGGGAACACTGAAGCTTTCTTT	CASRLRGGPGNTEAFF
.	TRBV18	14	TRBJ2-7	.	TGTGCCAGCTCACCAGGACAGAGCTCCTACGAGCAGTACTTC	CASSPGQSSYEQYF
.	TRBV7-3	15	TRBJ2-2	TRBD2	TGTGCCAGCAGCCGCCTTAGCGGGGGGCCCGGGGAGCTGTTTTTT	CASSRLSGGPGELFF
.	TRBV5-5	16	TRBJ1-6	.	TGTGCCAGCAGCTTGATGGAACGAGCAGGGAAGGCACCCCTCCACTTT	CASSLMERAGKAPLHF
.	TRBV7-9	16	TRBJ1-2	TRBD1	TGTGCCAGCATCCGGACGGGGGACAGGAACCCTTATGGCTACACCTTC	CASIRTGDRNPYGYTF
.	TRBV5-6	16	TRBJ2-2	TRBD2	TGTGCCAGCAGCCCCGGACTAGCGGGATGGACCGGGGAGCTGTTTTTT	CASSPGLAGWTGELFF
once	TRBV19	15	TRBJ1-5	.	TGTGCCAGTAGCGGCAGGGCGTCCAGCAATCAGCCCCAGCATTTT	CASSGRASSNQPQHF
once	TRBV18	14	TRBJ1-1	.	TGTGCCAGCTCACCACCTTCCAGGGGCACTGAAGCTTTCTTT	CASSPPSRGTEAFF
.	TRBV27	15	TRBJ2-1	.	TGTGCCAGCCTACCTACTGGAGTCCCATACAATGAGCAGTTCTTC	CASLPTGVPYNEQFF